This entry is about one T cell receptor (beta chain). The V end lost 7 bases, the J end lost 4 bases, and 19 bases lay between the germline ends. The CDR3 has 16 residues. The V gene's germline CDR1 is MNHEY and CDR2 SMNVEV (reference sequence). The record originates from a study of blood T cell repertoires in COVID-19. Overall study: Samples came from the United States, Italy and Spain, spanning acute and convalescent COVID-19. Sources were T cells, B-cell-depleted T cells, or PBMCs; the material itself was cDNA or gDNA.

In the original workflow: The assay estimated nucleated cells by amplifying reference gene primers. Method: immunoSEQ multiplex PCR; TCRdb's copy keeps in-frame clones and lacks some. V, J and clone size were drawn from that table, and D and trimming were deduced from the DNA. The profile covers tens of thousands of clones, with around 86% appearing a single time and over 0.8% taken by the ten largest. The TCR comes from a man in his sixties or seventies with acute or convalescent COVID-19. V is TRBV27 and J is TRBJ2-2; D gene uncertain. Sequencing was carried out using peripheral blood. The CDR3 protein is CASTRRSATSTGELFF. In DNA, the CDR3 is TGTGCCAGCACCCGCCGATCGGCGACAAGCACCGGGGAGCTGTTTTTT.